Listed here are 3 T cell receptor beta chains from one sample, sequenced in a study of vaccination and CD4 T cells after COVID-19. Scientists ran DNA taken from cultured CD4+ T cells through the Oncomine TCR Beta short-read assay for sequencing. MiXCR, applied by TCRdb to the PCR reads, yields one record per CDR3 protein. The table shows approximately 17,000 distinct CDR3 sequences, with roughly two fifths occurring only once. As to treatment: approximately 9-day PBMC culture with coronavirus spike peptide pools or control peptides (ViraFEST assay). For these TCRs, the target antigens are not known. What was sequenced was CD4+ T cells from blood, cultured in vitro. The receptors here all came from a human donor who had recovered from COVID-19.

This clonotype came up a few times. This chain uses TRBV6-1 with TRBJ1-6; 8 nucleotides line up with TRBD1. Germline lookup yields CDR1 MNHNS and CDR2 SASEGT. J gave up 10 bases and V 6 bases, and 5 bases lay outside the gene matches. This CDR3 is built from 13 residues. CDR3 loop: CASRMDRVSPLHF. The CDR3 region has the DNA TGTGCCAGCAGGATGGACAGGGTGTCACCCCTCCACTTT.

This chain links TRBV7-8 with TRBJ2-7; tentative D call: TRBD1 (6 bases). V was pared by 6 bases and J by 2 bases, with 14 bases between. Germline CDR1 SGHVS, CDR2 FQNEAQ. CDR3 length: 14 residues. The CDR3 sequence: CASRQQGSTYEQYF. The CDR3 bases are TGTGCCAGCAGACAACAGGGTTCAACCTACGAGCAGTACTTC.

The J gene is TRBJ2-7, the V gene TRBV28, with a possible D match to TRBD2 (5 bases). V was cut by 2 bases and J by 4 bases, with 9 bases left in between. The CDR3 consists of 13 residues. Germline CDR1 reads MDHEN; CDR2 reads SYDVKM. The CDR3 coding sequence is TGTGCCAGCAGTTTACTACGGGGTTACGAGCAGTACTTC. This sequence encodes CASSLLRGYEQYF.